A selection of T cell receptor beta chains follows, all from one sample in a study of T cell responses to AZD1222 COVID-19 vaccine. Here immunoSEQ multiplex PCR was the method, and the copy in TCRdb shows in-frame clones only, minus some. Seen here are some 100,000 clones, approximately 90% observed once, and the top ten hold 1.8%. Sequencing used peripheral blood, obtained on day 0 of AZD1222 vaccination. The receptors derive from an adult in good health. Both conserved end residues are part of each CDR3. The order of the fields is D gene, J gene, V gene, clone size, CDR3 protein, CDR3 DNA. D genes are given only for firm matches. Not every row has a clone size; where given, it reads once, few, many or a size class.

>-|TRBJ1-1|TRBV4-3|-
CASSQDADKHGGTEAFF
TGCGCCAGCAGCCAAGACGCGGACAAACACGGCGGCACTGAAGCTTTCTTT
>TRBD1|TRBJ2-3|TRBV7-3|-
CASSLTGESTDTQYF
TGTGCCAGCAGCTTGACAGGGGAAAGCACAGATACGCAGTATTTT
>TRBD2|TRBJ2-5|TRBV5-4|-
CASSLRAGVETQYF
TGTGCCAGCAGCTTGAGAGCGGGAGTGGAGACCCAGTACTTC
>-|TRBJ2-6|TRBV5-4|-
CASSLLGAGANVLTF
TGTGCCAGCAGCTTGTTGGGGGCTGGGGCCAACGTCCTGACTTTC
>-|TRBJ2-5|TRBV27|once
CASSLVTDRGWEVNVETQYF
TGTGCCAGCAGTTTAGTAACAGATCGAGGTTGGGAGGTGAATGTGGAGACCCAGTACTTC
>-|TRBJ1-3|TRBV24-1|few
CATSEGTRGNTIYF
TGTGCCACCAGTGAGGGCACGAGGGGAAACACCATATATTTT
>TRBD1|TRBJ2-7|TRBV11-1|-
CARGQGSTYEQYF
TGTGCCAGGGGACAGGGGTCAACCTACGAGCAGTACTTC
>-|TRBJ1-4|TRBV15|-
CATSRDVPAGEKLFF
TGTGCCACCAGCAGAGATGTCCCGGCAGGAGAAAAACTGTTTTTT
>-|TRBJ1-1|TRBV12-3/TRBV12-4|once
CASQTGADTEAFF
TGTGCCAGCCAGACGGGAGCGGACACTGAAGCTTTCTTT
>-|TRBJ1-3|TRBV10-3|-
CAISESAGRKGNTIYF
TGTGCCATCAGTGAGTCGGCAGGCCGGAAAGGAAACACCATATATTTT
>-|TRBJ1-5|TRBV28|-
CASSSPFVGNQPQHF
TGTGCCAGCAGTTCCCCTTTTGTTGGCAATCAGCCCCAGCATTTT
>-|TRBJ1-1|TRBV9|-
CASSVAPENTEAFF
TGTGCCAGCAGCGTGGCACCCGAGAACACTGAAGCTTTCTTT
>-|TRBJ1-3|TRBV19|-
CASTLGGSGNTIYF
TGTGCCAGTACCCTCGGGGGGTCTGGAAACACCATATATTTT
>-|TRBJ1-4|TRBV5-7|-
CASSARDWETNEKLFF
TGTGCCAGCAGCGCCCGGGATTGGGAAACTAATGAAAAACTGTTTTTT
>TRBD1|TRBJ1-5|TRBV2|-
CASSAGQGSIRNQPQHF
TGTGCCAGCAGTGCGGGACAGGGGTCCATACGCAATCAGCCCCAGCATTTT
>-|TRBJ1-6|TRBV2|-
CASRDPGTSPLHF
TGTGCCAGCAGGGATCCCGGGACTTCACCCCTCCACTTT
>-|TRBJ2-2|TRBV27|-
CASSLSSQGHTGELFF
TGTGCCAGCAGTTTATCGTCGCAGGGACACACCGGGGAGCTGTTTTTT
>-|TRBJ2-3|TRBV7-9|-
CASSVEWGGTDTQYF
TGTGCCAGCAGCGTCGAATGGGGTGGCACAGATACGCAGTATTTT
>-|TRBJ2-3|TRBV4-3|-
CASSQGRELDTQYF
TGCGCCAGCAGCCAAGGCAGGGAATTAGATACGCAGTATTTT
>-|TRBJ2-7|TRBV10-1|-
CASSPTGPRDEQYF
TGCGCCAGCAGTCCGACAGGACCGAGGGACGAGCAGTACTTC
>-|TRBJ1-1|TRBV5-6|-
CASSYVQEGAFF
TGTGCCAGCAGTTACGTCCAGGAAGGGGCTTTCTTT
>-|TRBJ1-2|TRBV6-1|once
CASSEKPTWGGPF
TGTGCCAGCAGTGAAAAACCCACCTGGGGGGGACCCTTC
>-|TRBJ1-1|TRBV6-1|-
CASSERRVNTEAFF
TGTGCCAGCAGTGAACGCAGGGTGAACACTGAAGCTTTCTTT
>-|TRBJ1-1|TRBV6-6|-
CASSYDAGLMNTEAFF
TGTGCCAGCAGTTACGACGCAGGGCTCATGAACACTGAAGCTTTCTTT
>-|TRBJ2-7|TRBV21-1|-
CASSKSAGWGPYEQYF
TGTGCCAGCAGCAAAAGCGCCGGGTGGGGGCCCTACGAGCAGTACTTC
>-|TRBJ1-3|TRBV27|-
CASSSGPGNTIYF
TGTGCCAGCAGTTCAGGGCCCGGAAACACCATATATTTT
>TRBD2|TRBJ2-1|TRBV24-1|-
CATSDSLAGGPHYNEQFF
TGTGCCACCAGTGACTCACTAGCGGGAGGGCCACACTACAATGAGCAGTTCTTC
>TRBD1|TRBJ1-2|TRBV10-3|-
CAAMTGLEGYTF
TGTGCCGCGATGACAGGGCTCGAGGGCTACACCTTC
>-|TRBJ2-5|TRBV18|-
CASSLQRAGETQYF
TGTGCCAGCTCACTGCAAAGGGCGGGTGAGACCCAGTACTTC
>TRBD2|TRBJ2-1|TRBV7-9|-
CASSPGWGGNEQFF
TGTGCCAGCAGCCCGGGTTGGGGGGGAAATGAGCAGTTCTTC
>-|TRBJ2-7|TRBV3-1/TRBV3-2|-
CASSQNPLNPYEQYF
TGTGCCAGCAGCCAAAACCCCTTGAACCCCTACGAGCAGTACTTC
>-|TRBJ1-2|TRBV28|-
CASLPRRGRDYGYTF
TGTGCCAGCTTACCCCGCCGGGGCAGGGACTATGGCTACACCTTC
>-|TRBJ2-2|TRBV9|-
CASSDTSGTGELFF
TGTGCCAGCAGCGATACATCGGGCACCGGGGAGCTGTTTTTT
>TRBD1|TRBJ1-6|TRBV9|many
CASSVGTGRESPLHF
TGTGCCAGCAGCGTAGGGACAGGGAGAGAATCACCCCTCCACTTT
>-|TRBJ2-3|TRBV10-2|-
CASRGLEGGSTDTQYF
TGCGCCAGCAGGGGACTCGAGGGAGGCTCCACAGATACGCAGTATTTT
>-|TRBJ2-5|TRBV11-2|-
CASSPPGETQYF
TGTGCCAGCAGCCCACCGGGGGAGACCCAGTACTTC
>-|TRBJ2-7|TRBV5-6|-
CASSLTSYEQYF
TGTGCCAGCAGCTTAACCTCCTACGAGCAGTACTTC
>TRBD1|TRBJ1-2|TRBV6-1|-
CASSEVWSPGTAVGYTF
TGTGCCAGCAGTGAAGTTTGGTCACCCGGGACAGCGGTTGGCTACACCTTC
>TRBD1|TRBJ1-6|TRBV30|-
CGVGQGGSPLHF
TGTGGCGTGGGACAGGGTGGTTCACCCCTCCACTTT
>-|TRBJ1-3|TRBV7-2|-
CASSPVGGAPGNTIYF
TGTGCCAGCAGCCCTGTGGGAGGGGCTCCTGGAAACACCATATATTTT
>-|TRBJ2-3|TRBV11-2|-
CASSLAPAAIDTQYF
TGTGCCAGCAGCTTAGCCCCCGCGGCAATCGATACGCAGTATTTT
>-|TRBJ2-1|TRBV5-5|once
CASSLQVYEQFF
TGTGCCAGCAGCCTCCAGGTCTATGAGCAGTTCTTC
>-|TRBJ1-5|TRBV30|-
CAWSARGDQPQHF
TGTGCCTGGAGTGCCAGGGGCGATCAGCCCCAGCATTTT
>TRBD2|TRBJ2-7|TRBV7-9|-
CASSAPGLATYEQYF
TGTGCCAGCAGCGCGCCGGGACTAGCCACCTACGAGCAGTACTTC
>-|TRBJ1-1|TRBV6-5|once
CASRAALNTEAFF
TGTGCCAGCCGCGCTGCACTGAACACTGAAGCTTTCTTT
>-|TRBJ2-3|TRBV14|once
CASSHRVGGTDTQYF
TGTGCCAGCAGCCATCGCGTGGGGGGAACAGATACGCAGTATTTT
>TRBD1|TRBJ2-3|TRBV19|once
CASRWTGTTDTQYF
TGTGCCAGTAGATGGACAGGGACGACAGATACGCAGTATTTT